The clone carrying this TCR beta chain was found a few times. A distinct unique molecular identifier was carried by each TCR cDNA molecule. MiXCR, applied by TCRdb to the 5' RACE reads, yields one record per CDR3 protein. The sample carries about 120,000 distinct CDR3 sequences, 10% to 15% recorded once. These data are taken from a study of spatial heterogeneity in lung cancer. Overall study: A total of approximately 75 untreated early-stage non-small cell lung cancer patients served as donors. Sequences of the beta chain were consistently detected in greater numbers than alpha-chain sequences.

The time point is: blood at routine non-recurrence follow-up after resection. The sequenced material consisted of unsorted whole RNA from tumor, nontumor lung or frozen PBMC. The V gene's germline CDR1 is MNHNY and CDR2 SVGAGI (reference sequence). V dropped 7 bases and J dropped 1 base, with 5 bases sitting between them. This CDR3 is built from 13 residues. This chain uses TRBV6-6 with TRBJ2-6; D remains unclear. The sequenced sample was PBMCs, obtained at follow-up. The clonotype comes from a male donor with early-stage non-small cell lung cancer. CDR3 coding DNA: TGTGCCAGCACCTTATCTGGGGCCAACGTCCTGACTTTC. Translation: CASTLSGANVLTF.